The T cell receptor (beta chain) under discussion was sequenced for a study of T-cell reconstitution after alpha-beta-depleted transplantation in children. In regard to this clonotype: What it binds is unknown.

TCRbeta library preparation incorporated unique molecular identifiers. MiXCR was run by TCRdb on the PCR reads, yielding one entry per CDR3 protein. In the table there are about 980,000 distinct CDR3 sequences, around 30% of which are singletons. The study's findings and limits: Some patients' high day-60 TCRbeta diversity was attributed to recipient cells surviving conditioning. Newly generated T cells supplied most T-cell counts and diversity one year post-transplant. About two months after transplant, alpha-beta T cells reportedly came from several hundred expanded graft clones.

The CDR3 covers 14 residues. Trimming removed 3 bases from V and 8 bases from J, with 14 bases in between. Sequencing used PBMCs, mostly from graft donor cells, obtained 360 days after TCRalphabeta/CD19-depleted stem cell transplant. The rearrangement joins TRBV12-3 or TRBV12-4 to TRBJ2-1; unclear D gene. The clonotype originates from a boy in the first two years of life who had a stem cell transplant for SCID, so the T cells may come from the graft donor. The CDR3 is CASSLVWLPDEQFF. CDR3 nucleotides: TGTGCCAGCAGTTTGGTATGGTTGCCCGATGAGCAGTTCTTC.